This T cell receptor (beta chain) was retrieved from a study of CD8+ T cells in alopecia areata. The germline V gene has CDR1 SGDLS and CDR2 YYNGEE. The CDR3 loop spans 14 amino acids. Trimming took 4 bases from V and 5 from J; bases not matched to a gene: 8. From alopecia areata patients, lesional scalp punch biopsies and peripheral blood were collected. Sorted populations comprised CD4+ and CD8+ T cells obtained from PBMCs. TCR sequencing used cDNA made by reverse transcription of extracted RNA. Assay: immunoSEQ multiplex PCR; the TCRdb copy retains only in-frame clones and omits some. The sample lists approximately 89,000 clones, roughly 42% occurring once.

This sequence was found in a human donor with alopecia areata. The chain has TRBV9 and TRBJ1-2; 7 bases match TRBD1. Sequencing input: CD4+ T cells sorted from blood. CDR3 sequence: CASSPGTERYGYTF. CDR3 DNA sequence: TGTGCCAGCAGCCCCGGGACAGAGCGTTATGGCTACACCTTC.